The clone carrying this TCR beta chain was seen more than once but under ten times. Antigen: not known. TCRdb recomputed calls from the 5' RACE reads with MiXCR, one row per CDR3 protein. The table shows 200,000 to 250,000 distinct CDR3 sequences, with roughly 10% occurring only once. CDR3 length: 14 residues. Trimming left V 6 bases short and J 2 bases short, with 8 bases between. CDR1 and CDR2 (germline): WSHSY, SAAADI. The data belong to a study of T-cell memory formation after mild COVID-19. Across the whole study: TCR clusters were largely donor specific. General study findings and limits: While clones contracting from day 15 to 85 were balanced between CD4 and CD8, later expanders leaned CD4+. Cross-reactive memory apparently joined, as some responding clones appeared in pre-infection memory.

What was sequenced was PBMCs or a T cell subset sorted from them (not recorded which). The chain combines TRBV10-2 with TRBJ1-6; TRBD1 is a possible D gene (6 bases). The sequence derives from a young man who had mild COVID-19 (a few samples of this study predate the infection). Cell type and time point are not known. This chain's CDR3 is CASRNRAYNSPLHF. CDR3 nucleotide sequence: TGCGCCAGCAGAAACAGGGCCTATAATTCACCCCTCCACTTT.